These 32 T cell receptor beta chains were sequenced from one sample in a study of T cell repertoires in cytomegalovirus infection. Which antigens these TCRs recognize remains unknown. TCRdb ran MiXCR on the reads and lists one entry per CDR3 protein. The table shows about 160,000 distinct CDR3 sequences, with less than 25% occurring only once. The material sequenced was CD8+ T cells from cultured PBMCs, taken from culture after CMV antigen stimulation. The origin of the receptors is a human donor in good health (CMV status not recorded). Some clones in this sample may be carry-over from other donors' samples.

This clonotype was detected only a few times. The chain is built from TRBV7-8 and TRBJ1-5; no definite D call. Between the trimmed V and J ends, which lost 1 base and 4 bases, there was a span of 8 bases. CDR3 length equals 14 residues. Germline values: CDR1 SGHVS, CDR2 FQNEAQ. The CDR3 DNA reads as TGTGCCAGCAGCTTAGAACCGAATAATCAGCCCCAGCATTTT. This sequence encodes CASSLEPNNQPQHF.

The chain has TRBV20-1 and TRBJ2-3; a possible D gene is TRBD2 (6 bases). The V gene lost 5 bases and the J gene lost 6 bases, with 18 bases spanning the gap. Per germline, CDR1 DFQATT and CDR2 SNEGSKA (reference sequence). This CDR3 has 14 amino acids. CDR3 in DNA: TGCAGTGCTCTTCCGGGACTCCTGGGGGATACGCAGTATTTT. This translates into CSALPGLLGDTQYF.

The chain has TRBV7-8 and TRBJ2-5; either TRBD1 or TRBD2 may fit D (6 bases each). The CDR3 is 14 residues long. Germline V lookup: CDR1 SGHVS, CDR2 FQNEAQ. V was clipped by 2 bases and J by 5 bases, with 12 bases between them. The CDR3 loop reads CASSLPGAWETQYF. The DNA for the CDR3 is TGTGCCAGCAGCTTACCGGGGGCGTGGGAGACCCAGTACTTC.

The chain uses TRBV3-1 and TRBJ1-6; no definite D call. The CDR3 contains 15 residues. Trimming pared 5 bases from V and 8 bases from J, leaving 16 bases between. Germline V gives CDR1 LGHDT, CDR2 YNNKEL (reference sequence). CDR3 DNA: TGTGCCAGCAGCGGGAAGGGATTAATGGATTCACCCCTCCACTTT. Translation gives CASSGKGLMDSPLHF.

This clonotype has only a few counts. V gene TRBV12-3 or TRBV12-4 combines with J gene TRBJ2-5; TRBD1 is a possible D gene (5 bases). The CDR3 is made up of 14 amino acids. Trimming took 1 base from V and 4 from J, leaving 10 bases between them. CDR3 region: CASSLDGAGETQYF. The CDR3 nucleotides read TGTGCCAGCAGTTTAGATGGGGCTGGAGAGACCCAGTACTTC.

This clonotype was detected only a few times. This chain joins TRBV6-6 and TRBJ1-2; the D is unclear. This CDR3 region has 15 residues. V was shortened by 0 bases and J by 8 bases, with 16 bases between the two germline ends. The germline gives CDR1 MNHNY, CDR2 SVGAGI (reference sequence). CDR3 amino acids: CASSYSPDPLGGYTF. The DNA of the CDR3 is TGTGCCAGCAGTTACTCCCCGGACCCCTTGGGCGGCTACACCTTC.

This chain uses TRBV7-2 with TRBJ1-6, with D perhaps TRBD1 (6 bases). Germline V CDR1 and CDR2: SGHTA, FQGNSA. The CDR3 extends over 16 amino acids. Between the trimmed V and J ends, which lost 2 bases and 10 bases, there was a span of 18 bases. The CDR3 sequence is CASSLTWTASNSPLHF. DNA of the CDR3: TGTGCCAGCAGCTTAACCTGGACAGCCAGCAACTCACCCCTCCACTTT.

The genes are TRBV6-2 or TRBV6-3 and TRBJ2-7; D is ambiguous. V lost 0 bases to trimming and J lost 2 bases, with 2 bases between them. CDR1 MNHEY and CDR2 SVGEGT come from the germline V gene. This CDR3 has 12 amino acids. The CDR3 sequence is CASSYSPYEQYF. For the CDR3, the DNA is TGTGCCAGCAGTTACTCGCCCTACGAGCAGTACTTC.

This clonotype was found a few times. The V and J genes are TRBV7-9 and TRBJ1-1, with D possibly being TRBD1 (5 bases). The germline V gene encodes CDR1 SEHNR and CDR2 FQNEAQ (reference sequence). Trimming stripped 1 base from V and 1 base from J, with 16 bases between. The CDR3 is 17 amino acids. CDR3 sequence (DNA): TGTGCCAGCAGCTTAGTGGGGCGACAGACACAGAACACTGAAGCTTTCTTT. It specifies CASSLVGRQTQNTEAFF.

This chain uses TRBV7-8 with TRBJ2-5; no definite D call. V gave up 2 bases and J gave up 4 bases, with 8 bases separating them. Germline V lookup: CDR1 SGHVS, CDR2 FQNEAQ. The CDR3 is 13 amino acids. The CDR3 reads CASSLIGVETQYF. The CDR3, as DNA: TGTGCCAGCAGCTTAATTGGGGTAGAGACCCAGTACTTC.

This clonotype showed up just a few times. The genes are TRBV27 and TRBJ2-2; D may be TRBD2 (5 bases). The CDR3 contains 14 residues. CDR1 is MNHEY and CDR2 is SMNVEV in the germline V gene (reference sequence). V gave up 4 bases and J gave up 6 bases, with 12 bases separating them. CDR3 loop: CASSSLGIPGELFF. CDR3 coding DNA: TGTGCCAGCAGTTCCCTCGGGATCCCCGGGGAGCTGTTTTTT.

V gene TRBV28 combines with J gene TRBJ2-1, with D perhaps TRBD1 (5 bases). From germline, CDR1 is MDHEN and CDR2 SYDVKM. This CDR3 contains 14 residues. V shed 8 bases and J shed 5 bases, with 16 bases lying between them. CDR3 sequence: CASGNRRRNNEQFF. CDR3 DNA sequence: TGTGCCAGCGGCAACAGGCGGAGAAACAATGAGCAGTTCTTC.

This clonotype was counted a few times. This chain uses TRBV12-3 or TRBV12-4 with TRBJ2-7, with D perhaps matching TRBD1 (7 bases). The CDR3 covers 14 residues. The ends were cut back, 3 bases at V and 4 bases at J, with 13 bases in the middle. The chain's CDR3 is CASSFNRGGYEQYF. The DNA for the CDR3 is TGTGCCAGCAGTTTCAACAGGGGAGGTTACGAGCAGTACTTC.

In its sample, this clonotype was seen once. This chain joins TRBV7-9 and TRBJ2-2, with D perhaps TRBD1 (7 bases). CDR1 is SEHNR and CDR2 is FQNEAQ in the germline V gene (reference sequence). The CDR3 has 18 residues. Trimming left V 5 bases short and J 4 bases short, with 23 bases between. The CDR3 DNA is TGTGCCAGCAGCCACCCCTGGCGTCAGGGGGGATTCACCGGGGAGCTGTTTTTT. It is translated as CASSHPWRQGGFTGELFF.

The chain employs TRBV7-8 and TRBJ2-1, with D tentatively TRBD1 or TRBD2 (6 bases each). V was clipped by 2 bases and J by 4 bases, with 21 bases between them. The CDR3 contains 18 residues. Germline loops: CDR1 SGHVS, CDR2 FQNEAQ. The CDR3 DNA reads TGTGCCAGCAGCTTACTCCGACTCAGGGGAGGAGATTACAATGAGCAGTTCTTC. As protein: CASSLLRLRGGDYNEQFF. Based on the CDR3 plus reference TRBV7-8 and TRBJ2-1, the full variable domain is GAGVSQSPRYKVAKRGQDVALRCDPISGHVSLFWYQQALGQGPEFLTYFQNEAQLDKSGLPSDRFFAERPEGSVSTLKIQRTQQEDSAVYLCASSLLRLRGGDYNEQFFGPGTRLTVL.

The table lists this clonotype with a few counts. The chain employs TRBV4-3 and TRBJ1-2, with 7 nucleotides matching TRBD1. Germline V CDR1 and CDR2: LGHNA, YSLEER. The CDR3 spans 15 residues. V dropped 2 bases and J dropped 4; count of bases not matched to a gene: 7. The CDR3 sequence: CASSQTFGTAYGYTF. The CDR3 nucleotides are TGCGCCAGCAGCCAAACATTCGGGACAGCCTATGGCTACACCTTC.

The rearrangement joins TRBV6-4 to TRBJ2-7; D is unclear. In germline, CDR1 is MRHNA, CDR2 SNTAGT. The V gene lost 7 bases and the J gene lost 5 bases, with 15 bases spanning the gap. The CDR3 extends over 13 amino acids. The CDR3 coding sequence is TGTGCCAGCACCCTGGAAGGCAGCGACGAGCAGTACTTC. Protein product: CASTLEGSDEQYF.

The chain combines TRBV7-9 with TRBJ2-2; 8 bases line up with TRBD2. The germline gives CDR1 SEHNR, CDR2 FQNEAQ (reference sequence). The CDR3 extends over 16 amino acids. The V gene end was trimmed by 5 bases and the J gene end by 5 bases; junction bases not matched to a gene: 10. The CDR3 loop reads CASSTPGLDITGELFF. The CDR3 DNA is TGTGCCAGCAGCACACCGGGACTAGATATTACCGGGGAGCTGTTTTTT.

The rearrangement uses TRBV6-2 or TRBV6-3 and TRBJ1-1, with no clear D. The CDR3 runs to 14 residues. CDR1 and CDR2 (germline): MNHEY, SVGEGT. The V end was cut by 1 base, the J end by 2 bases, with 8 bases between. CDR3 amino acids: CASSYFDTNTEAFF. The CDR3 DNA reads TGTGCCAGCAGTTACTTTGACACCAACACTGAAGCTTTCTTT.

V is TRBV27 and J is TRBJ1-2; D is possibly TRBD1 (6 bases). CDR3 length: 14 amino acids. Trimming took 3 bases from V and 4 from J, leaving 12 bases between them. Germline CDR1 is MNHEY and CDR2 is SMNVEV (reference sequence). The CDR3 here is CASSLSSGVYGYTF. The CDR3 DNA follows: TGTGCCAGCAGTTTGTCGTCAGGGGTCTATGGCTACACCTTC.

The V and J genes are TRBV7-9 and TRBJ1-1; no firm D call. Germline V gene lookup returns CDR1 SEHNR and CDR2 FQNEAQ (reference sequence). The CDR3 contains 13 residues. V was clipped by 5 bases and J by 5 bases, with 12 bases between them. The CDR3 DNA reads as TGTGCCAGCAGCCCCCCGTTGGGTACTGAAGCTTTCTTT. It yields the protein CASSPPLGTEAFF.

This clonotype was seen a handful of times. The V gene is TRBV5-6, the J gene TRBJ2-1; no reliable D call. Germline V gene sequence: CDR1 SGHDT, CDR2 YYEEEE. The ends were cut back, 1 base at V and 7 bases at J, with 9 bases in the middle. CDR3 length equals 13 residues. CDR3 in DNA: TGTGCCAGCAGCTTGTGGCTTGGGAATGAGCAGTTCTTC. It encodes CASSLWLGNEQFF.

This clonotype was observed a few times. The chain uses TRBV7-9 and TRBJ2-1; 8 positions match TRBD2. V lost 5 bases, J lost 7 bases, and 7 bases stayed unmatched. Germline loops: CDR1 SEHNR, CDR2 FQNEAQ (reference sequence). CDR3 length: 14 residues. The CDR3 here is CASSPGGSKNEQFF. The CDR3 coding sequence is TGTGCCAGCAGCCCGGGGGGGAGCAAAAATGAGCAGTTCTTC.

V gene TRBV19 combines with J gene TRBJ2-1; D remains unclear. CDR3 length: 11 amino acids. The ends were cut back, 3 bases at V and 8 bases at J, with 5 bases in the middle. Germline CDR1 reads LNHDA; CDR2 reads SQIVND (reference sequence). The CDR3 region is CASSIWYEQFF. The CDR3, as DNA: TGTGCCAGTAGTATTTGGTATGAGCAGTTCTTC.

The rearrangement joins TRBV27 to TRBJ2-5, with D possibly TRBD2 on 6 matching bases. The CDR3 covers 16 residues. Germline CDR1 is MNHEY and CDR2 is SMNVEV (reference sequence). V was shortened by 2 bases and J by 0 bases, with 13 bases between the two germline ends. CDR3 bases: TGTGCCAGCAGTTTACGGAGGGACGAAAACCAAGAGACCCAGTACTTC. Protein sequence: CASSLRRDENQETQYF.

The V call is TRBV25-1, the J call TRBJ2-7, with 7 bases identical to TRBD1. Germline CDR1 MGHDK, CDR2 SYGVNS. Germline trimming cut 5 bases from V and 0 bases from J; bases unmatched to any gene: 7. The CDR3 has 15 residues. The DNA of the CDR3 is TGTGCCAGCAGTAAGAGACAGGGCCGCTCCTACGAGCAGTACTTC. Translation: CASSKRQGRSYEQYF.

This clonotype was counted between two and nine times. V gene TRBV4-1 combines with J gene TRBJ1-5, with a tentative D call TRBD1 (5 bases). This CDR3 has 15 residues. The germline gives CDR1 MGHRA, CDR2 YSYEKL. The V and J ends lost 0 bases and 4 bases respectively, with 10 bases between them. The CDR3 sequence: CASSQDRGRNQPQHF. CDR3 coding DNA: TGCGCCAGCAGCCAAGATCGGGGACGAAATCAGCCCCAGCATTTT.

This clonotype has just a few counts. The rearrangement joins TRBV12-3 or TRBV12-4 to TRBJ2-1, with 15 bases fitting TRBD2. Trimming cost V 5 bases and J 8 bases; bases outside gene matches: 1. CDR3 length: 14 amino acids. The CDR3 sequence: CASSGTSGGYEQFF. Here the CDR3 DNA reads TGTGCCAGCAGTGGGACTAGCGGGGGGTATGAGCAGTTCTTC.

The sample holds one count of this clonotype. The CDR3 nucleotides are TGTGCCAGCAGCTTAGGCGCCGGGCCGGATGAGCAGTTCTTC. Its protein product is CASSLGAGPDEQFF. J is TRBJ2-1 and V is TRBV7-3, with unresolved D. The CDR3 contains 14 residues. Germline V lookup: CDR1 SGHTA, CDR2 FQGTGA. V lost 2 bases and J lost 8, with 13 bases in between.

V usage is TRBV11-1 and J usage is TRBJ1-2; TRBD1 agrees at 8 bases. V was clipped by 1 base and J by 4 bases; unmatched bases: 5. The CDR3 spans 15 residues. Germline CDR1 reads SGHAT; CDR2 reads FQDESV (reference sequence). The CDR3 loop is CASSLETGVRYGYTF. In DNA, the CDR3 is TGTGCCAGCAGCTTAGAGACAGGGGTGCGCTATGGCTACACCTTC.

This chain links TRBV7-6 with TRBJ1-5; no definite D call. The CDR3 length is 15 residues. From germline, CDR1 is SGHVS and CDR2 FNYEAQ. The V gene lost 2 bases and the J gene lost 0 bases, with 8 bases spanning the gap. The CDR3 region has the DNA TGTGCCAGCAGCTTAACAGTCGGTAGCAATCAGCCCCAGCATTTT. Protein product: CASSLTVGSNQPQHF.

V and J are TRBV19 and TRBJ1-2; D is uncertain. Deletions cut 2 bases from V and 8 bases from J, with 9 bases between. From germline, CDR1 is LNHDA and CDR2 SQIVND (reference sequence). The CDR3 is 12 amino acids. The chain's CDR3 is CASSIWEAGYTF. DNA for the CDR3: TGTGCCAGTAGTATATGGGAGGCCGGCTACACCTTC.